A selection of T cell receptor beta chains follows, all from one sample in a study of blood T cell repertoires in COVID-19. Profiled with immunoSEQ multiplex PCR; TCRdb holds only in-frame clones, not every one. This table has around 100,000 clones, 75% to 90% appearing once. Sequencing was performed on peripheral blood. These receptors came from a man between 60 and 70 years old with COVID-19, enrolled during active disease. The CDR3 runs from the conserved cysteine through the conserved F or W. Each record gives: clone size, V gene, J gene, D gene, CDR3 protein, CDR3 DNA. A D gene is named only where the DNA matches it firmly. Only part of the rows carry a size: once, few, many, or a class if the clone is expanded.

.,TRBV3-1/TRBV3-2,TRBJ1-3,TRBD1,CASSPDRVAGNIIYF,TGTGCCAGCAGCCCAGACAGGGTAGCTGGAAACATCATATATTTT
.,TRBV3-1/TRBV3-2,TRBJ2-1,TRBD2,CASSRRLAGEYNEQFF,TGTGCCAGCAGCAGACGACTAGCGGGAGAATACAATGAGCAGTTCTTC
.,TRBV5-1,TRBJ1-4,.,CASSVGTGNEKLFF,TGCGCCAGCAGCGTCGGTACAGGGAATGAAAAACTGTTTTTT
.,TRBV11-3,TRBJ2-5,.,CASSLGGTRGETQYF,TGTGCCAGCAGCTTAGGGGGAACTAGAGGAGAGACCCAGTACTTC
.,TRBV2,TRBJ2-1,TRBD2,CASSGAGVLYNEQFF,TGTGCCAGCAGTGGAGCGGGAGTGTTGTACAATGAGCAGTTCTTC
.,TRBV19,TRBJ2-3,.,CASSMSRDTDTQYF,TGTGCCAGTAGTATGTCGCGGGACACAGATACGCAGTATTTT
.,TRBV19,TRBJ1-2,.,CASSLGQVYGYTF,TGTGCCAGTAGTTTGGGACAAGTCTATGGCTACACCTTC
.,TRBV11-3,TRBJ2-6,.,CASSLWGTHNSGANVLTF,TGTGCCAGCAGCTTATGGGGGACACACAACTCTGGGGCCAACGTCCTGACTTTC
.,TRBV25-1,TRBJ2-7,TRBD2,CASSVAGEIYEQYF,TGTGCCAGCAGCGTAGCGGGGGAAATCTACGAGCAGTACTTC
.,TRBV7-8,TRBJ1-5,.,CASSLGGHYSNQPQHF,TGTGCCAGCAGCTTAGGGGGACATTATAGCAATCAGCCCCAGCATTTT
once,TRBV18,TRBJ2-1,.,CASSPTGNEQFF,TGTGCCAGCTCTCCTACAGGTAATGAGCAGTTCTTC
.,TRBV28,TRBJ1-5,.,CATCDVSNQPQHF,TGTGCCACCTGCGATGTAAGCAATCAGCCCCAGCATTTT
.,TRBV9,TRBJ1-1,TRBD1,CASSVEGALSTEAFF,TGTGCCAGCAGCGTAGAGGGGGCGTTGAGCACTGAAGCTTTCTTT
.,TRBV19,TRBJ2-1,TRBD2,CASGIGTSGKGEQFF,TGTGCCAGTGGGATCGGGACTAGCGGGAAGGGGGAGCAGTTCTTC
.,TRBV3-1/TRBV3-2,TRBJ2-5,.,CASSQDLKETQYF,TGTGCCAGCAGCCAAGACCTAAAAGAGACCCAGTACTTC
.,TRBV7-2,TRBJ2-1,TRBD1,CASAKPGQGVIRSYNEQFF,TGTGCCAGCGCTAAACCGGGACAGGGAGTTATCCGCTCCTACAATGAGCAGTTCTTC
.,TRBV2,TRBJ2-1,TRBD2,CASLGVSGSNEQFF,TGTGCCAGCCTTGGGGTTAGCGGGAGCAATGAGCAGTTCTTC
.,TRBV7-9,TRBJ1-5,.,CASSLGDRANQPQHF,TGTGCCAGCAGCTTAGGAGACAGAGCCAATCAGCCCCAGCATTTT
.,TRBV6-5,TRBJ1-6,.,CASSFRTDYNSPLHF,TGTGCCAGCAGCTTTAGGACAGACTATAATTCACCCCTCCACTTT
.,TRBV20-1,TRBJ2-7,TRBD1,CSAGDREFSYEQYF,TGCAGTGCTGGTGACAGGGAATTTTCCTACGAGCAGTACTTC
.,TRBV5-1,TRBJ1-2,TRBD1,CASSARGALGQVNYGYTF,TGCGCCAGCAGCGCTAGGGGCGCCCTGGGACAGGTCAACTATGGCTACACCTTC
.,TRBV7-9,TRBJ2-7,TRBD1,CASSMTGSSYEQYF,TGTGCCAGCAGCATGACAGGGAGCTCCTACGAGCAGTACTTC
.,TRBV19,TRBJ2-7,TRBD2,CASSITAGLYEQYF,TGTGCCAGTAGTATTACAGCGGGACTCTACGAGCAGTACTTC
once,TRBV5-1,TRBJ2-5,.,CASSLDIQETQYF,TGCGCCAGCAGCTTGGACATCCAAGAGACCCAGTACTTC
.,TRBV15,TRBJ1-5,.,CATSRELQGAQPQHF,TGTGCCACCAGCAGAGAGCTACAGGGAGCCCAGCCCCAGCATTTT
.,TRBV27,TRBJ2-5,TRBD2,CASSQQTSRETQYF,TGTGCCAGCAGTCAACAGACTAGCAGGGAGACCCAGTACTTC
.,TRBV11-3,TRBJ2-7,TRBD2,CASSSIGRAGDYEQYF,TGTGCCAGCAGCTCCATAGGCCGAGCGGGAGACTACGAGCAGTACTTC
.,TRBV19,TRBJ1-5,.,CASSIIAVRDNQPQHF,TGTGCCAGTAGTATAATCGCGGTACGGGACAATCAGCCCCAGCATTTT
.,TRBV30,TRBJ2-7,TRBD2,CAWAGGPYEQYF,TGTGCCTGGGCGGGGGGGCCCTACGAGCAGTACTTC
.,TRBV6-2/TRBV6-3,TRBJ2-1,TRBD2,CASSYGTSGKRFF,TGTGCCAGCAGTTACGGGACTAGCGGGAAAAGGTTCTTC
.,TRBV28,TRBJ1-5,.,CASSLGGVGLGNQPQHF,TGTGCCAGCAGTTTAGGAGGCGTGGGATTGGGCAATCAGCCCCAGCATTTT
.,TRBV11-2,TRBJ1-6,.,CASSSFLGGGGNSPLHF,TGTGCCAGCAGCTCCTTCCTAGGGGGTGGTGGTAATTCACCCCTCCACTTT
.,TRBV5-1,TRBJ2-7,TRBD1,CASSEQGTSYEQYF,TGCGCCAGCAGCGAACAGGGGACATCCTACGAGCAGTACTTC
.,TRBV2,TRBJ2-7,.,CASKGDGHYEQYF,TGTGCCAGCAAGGGGGACGGTCACTACGAGCAGTACTTC
.,TRBV10-2,TRBJ2-7,TRBD2,CASSEGGRVNEQYF,TGCGCCAGCAGTGAGGGCGGGAGAGTCAACGAGCAGTACTTC
.,TRBV9,TRBJ2-1,TRBD2,CASSVELAGVSEQFF,TGTGCCAGCAGCGTAGAACTAGCGGGCGTCAGTGAGCAGTTCTTC
.,TRBV25-1,TRBJ2-7,.,CASSEPGLYEQYF,TGTGCCAGCAGTGAACCCGGACTCTACGAGCAGTACTTC
.,TRBV2,TRBJ1-6,.,CASRVTATYNSPLHF,TGTGCCAGCAGAGTCACAGCTACCTATAATTCACCCCTCCACTTT
.,TRBV19,TRBJ1-2,TRBD1,CASTLGQPVDYTF,TGTGCCAGTACCTTGGGACAGCCGGTCGACTACACCTTC
.,TRBV3-1/TRBV3-2,TRBJ1-2,TRBD1,CASSQVGTGGYGYTF,TGTGCCAGCAGCCAAGTCGGCACAGGGGGCTATGGCTACACCTTC
.,TRBV5-4,TRBJ2-1,TRBD2,CASSLTGGGNEQFF,TGTGCCAGCAGCTTAACGGGAGGCGGGAATGAGCAGTTCTTC
.,TRBV13,TRBJ2-6,TRBD1,CASSPDRAGANVLTF,TGTGCCAGCAGCCCCGACAGGGCCGGGGCCAACGTCCTGACTTTC
.,TRBV11-3,TRBJ1-1,.,CASSLFDSQSEAFF,TGTGCCAGCAGCCTTTTTGACTCGCAGTCTGAAGCTTTCTTT
once,TRBV5-6,TRBJ2-7,.,CASSLGSTYEQYF,TGTGCCAGCAGCTTGGGGAGTACCTACGAGCAGTACTTC
.,TRBV15,TRBJ2-7,TRBD1,CATSRDSFGQGLDEQYF,TGTGCCACCAGCAGAGATAGCTTTGGACAGGGGTTGGACGAGCAGTACTTC
.,TRBV11-3,TRBJ2-1,.,CASSLFPEASSYNEQFF,TGTGCCAGCAGCTTATTCCCGGAAGCGAGCTCCTACAATGAGCAGTTCTTC
.,TRBV4-3,TRBJ2-7,TRBD1,CASSQGQGTYEQYF,TGCGCCAGCAGCCAAGGACAGGGGACCTACGAGCAGTACTTC
.,TRBV4-2,TRBJ1-1,.,CASSQEQGTEAFF,TGTGCCAGCAGCCAAGAACAGGGAACTGAAGCTTTCTTT
.,TRBV6-2/TRBV6-3,TRBJ1-1,.,CASSYEGTNTEAFF,TGTGCCAGCAGTTACGAGGGGACTAACACTGAAGCTTTCTTT
.,TRBV12-3/TRBV12-4,TRBJ2-3,.,CASSPRGDTQYF,TGTGCCAGCAGTCCCCGGGGAGATACGCAGTATTTT
many,TRBV6-5,TRBJ2-3,.,CASSYSGTSTDTQYF,TGTGCCAGCAGTTACTCTGGGACTAGCACAGATACGCAGTATTTT
.,TRBV6-5,TRBJ1-3,TRBD1,CASRATGSSGNTIYF,TGTGCCAGCAGGGCGACAGGGAGCTCTGGAAACACCATATATTTT
.,TRBV19,TRBJ2-5,TRBD1,CASSRRDSHNQETQYF,TGTGCCAGTAGTAGACGGGACAGTCATAATCAAGAGACCCAGTACTTC
.,TRBV7-2,TRBJ1-4,.,CASSRGTQLGEKLFF,TGTGCCAGCAGCCGCGGCACTCAGTTGGGTGAAAAACTGTTTTTT